The T cell receptor (beta chain) under discussion was sequenced for a study of CD8 T cells in Susac syndrome. Study results and limitations: An acknowledgment was made by the study that its TCR sequencing and HLA analysis involved relatively few individuals.

Note on this clonotype: The antigen is undetermined.

CD8+ and CD4+ T cells taken from blood had their TCR beta sequenced. Negative isolation was used for CD8+ and CD4+ T cells, and FACS enrichment was applied to TEMRA cells. RNA totalling roughly 0.45 to 1 ug underwent reverse transcription with random hexamers. It was immunoSEQ multiplex PCR that amplified TCR beta CDR3 across 54 Vbeta and 13 Jbeta. Each CDR3 protein gets one entry after TCRdb re-called the immunoSEQ multiplex PCR reads with MiXCR. The table has approximately 270,000 distinct CDR3 sequences, 90% to 95% seen once; the top ten hold approximately 0.072%. This CDR3 comprises 16 residues. The germline V and J ends were trimmed by 4 bases and 3 bases, with 19 bases remaining between them. Germline V gives CDR1 SGHDT, CDR2 YYEEEE.

This receptor was obtained from a human donor with multiple sclerosis. Sequencing input: CD4+ T cells from PBMCs. V is TRBV5-6 and J is TRBJ1-2; perhaps TRBD1 as D (6 bases). The CDR3 here is CASSPPGVTGHYGYTF. As DNA, the CDR3 is TGTGCCAGCAGCCCTCCGGGGGTTACAGGGCACTATGGCTACACCTTC.